The clone carrying this TCR beta chain was seen only a few times. With 0 bases clipped from V and 8 bases from J, the junction kept 6 bases outside the gene matches. The CDR3 has 15 amino acids. The germline CDR1 and CDR2 sequences are MNHNS and SASEGT. The data stem from a study of blood T cell repertoires in COVID-19. Study-wide background: Sites across the United States, Italy and Spain contributed samples from acute and convalescent COVID-19.

This table comes from immunoSEQ multiplex PCR, and its TCRdb copy is limited to in-frame clones, with some not included. The sample records 200,000 to 250,000 clones, 84% being singletons. The receptor was isolated from a woman in her thirties who had recovered from COVID-19. Sequencing was carried out using peripheral blood. The V call is TRBV6-1, the J call TRBJ1-2, with 10 bases lining up with TRBD1. The CDR3: CASSEAGQGVEGYTF. The CDR3 DNA reads as TGTGCCAGCAGTGAAGCTGGACAGGGGGTGGAAGGCTACACCTTC.